The 11 T cell receptor beta chains given below trace back to one sample, sequenced in a study of CD8+ T cells in alopecia areata (dated by TCRdb to the late 2010s). Library preparation was by the immunoSEQ multiplex PCR assay. RNA was extracted from all samples and reverse transcribed into cDNA, which served as template for TCR sequencing. The table was pulled from immuneACCESS by TCRdb, which kept in-frame rearrangements only. Such tables lose some clones; where checked, under half of the loss comes from unresolved V genes, and the rest has no known cause. Present in this sample are about 160,000 clones, about 71% of which were seen just once. In total, the top ten clones hold approximately 0.9% of the sample. The time point label, as the study defines it: less than five weeks on oral tofacitinib. Explained via the paper, the treatment or condition label denotes: oral pan-JAK inhibitor, 5-10 mg twice daily.

The sequenced sample was CD4+ T cells sorted from blood, obtained at week 4, from a patient treated with tofacitinib. These receptors came from a human donor with alopecia areata.

V and J are TRBV27 and TRBJ2-7; D gene uncertain. Trimming cost V 6 bases and J 6 bases, with 18 bases left between them. Germline V gene sequence: CDR1 MNHEY, CDR2 SMNVEV (reference sequence). The CDR3 consists of 14 residues. CDR3 nucleotide sequence: TGTGCCAGCAGCTTCTCCCCGACCTTCGGCGAGCAGTACTTC. The encoded protein is CASSFSPTFGEQYF.

The J gene is TRBJ2-7, the V gene TRBV4-1, with TRBD1 identical over 8 bases. There are 14 residues in the CDR3. J lost 3 bases, V lost 4 bases, and 5 bases had no gene match. Germline assignment: CDR1 MGHRA and CDR2 YSYEKL. The CDR3 reads CASSPGQGLYEQYF. CDR3 sequence (DNA): TGCGCCAGCAGCCCCGGACAGGGACTCTACGAGCAGTACTTC.

J is TRBJ1-2 and V is TRBV29-1; tentatively, D is TRBD1 (5 bases). The germline V gene has CDR1 SQVTM and CDR2 ANQGSEA. The CDR3 loop spans 14 amino acids. V lost 0 bases and J lost 4, with 12 bases in between. CDR3 bases: TGCAGCGTTGAAGACGTACGGAGGGGCTATGGCTACACCTTC. As protein: CSVEDVRRGYGYTF. The whole variable domain, filled in from reference TRBV29-1 and TRBJ1-2, reads SAVISQKPSRDICQRGTSLTIQCQVDSQVTMMFWYRQQPGQSLTLIATANQGSEATYESGFVIDKFPISRPNLTFSTLTVSNMSPEDSSIYLCSVEDVRRGYGYTFGSGTRLTVV.

The chain links TRBV30 to TRBJ2-2; no definite D call. Germline CDR1 and CDR2: GTSNPN and SVGIG (reference sequence). This CDR3 has 13 amino acids. With 2 bases removed from V and 6 bases from J, the gap between germline ends came to 10 bases. CDR3 coding DNA: TGTGCCTGGAGTTTCGAAAGCGCCGGGGAGCTGTTTTTT. Amino acid sequence: CAWSFESAGELFF.

This clone was observed a few times. The chain combines TRBV30 with TRBJ2-1; 8 nucleotides align to TRBD2. Trimming cost V 3 bases and J 6 bases; bases outside gene matches: 16. The CDR3 runs to 17 residues. Germline V gene lookup returns CDR1 GTSNPN and CDR2 SVGIG (reference sequence). DNA of the CDR3: TGTGCCTGGAGCCACCCCCCCGGGACTAGGAGAACCAATGAGCAGTTCTTC. This translates into CAWSHPPGTRRTNEQFF. The full variable domain, its missing parts supplied by reference TRBV30 and TRBJ2-1, is SQTIHQWPATLVQPVGSPLSLECTVEGTSNPNLYWYRQAAGRGLQLLFYSVGIGQISSEVPQNLSASRPQDRQFILSSKKLLLSDSGFYLCAWSHPPGTRRTNEQFFGPGTRLTVL.

This clone was counted a single time. V usage is TRBV11-2 and J usage is TRBJ2-7; D is perhaps TRBD2 (6 bases). The germline V gene encodes CDR1 SGHAT and CDR2 FQNNGV. V dropped 1 base and J dropped 0 bases, with 10 bases sitting between them. The CDR3 is 15 amino acids. The CDR3 loop reads CASSLGQRVSYEQYF. The CDR3 region has the DNA TGTGCCAGCAGCTTAGGGCAGCGGGTCTCCTACGAGCAGTACTTC.

The chain recombines TRBV7-9 with TRBJ1-1; D possibly corresponds to TRBD1 (5 bases). V was clipped by 3 bases and J by 6 bases, with 14 bases between them. This CDR3 has 14 amino acids. Germline values: CDR1 SEHNR, CDR2 FQNEAQ (reference sequence). The CDR3 coding sequence is TGTGCCAGCAGCTTGAGGGCTTCAGGGCCTGAAGCTTTCTTT. Translation gives CASSLRASGPEAFF.

The rearrangement uses TRBV11-2 and TRBJ2-1; D possibly corresponds to TRBD2 (7 bases). The CDR3 has 15 residues. V was trimmed by 11 bases and J by 8 bases, leaving 25 bases between them. Germline V gene data show CDR1 as SGHAT and CDR2 as FQNNGV. CDR3 in amino acids: CASSGAGALVDEQFF. CDR3 sequence (DNA): TGTGCCTCGTCAGGGGCGGGGGCCCTTGTGGATGAGCAGTTCTTC.

This clone has more than one count but fewer than ten. This chain uses TRBV29-1 with TRBJ2-2; 7 positions match TRBD1. CDR3 size: 12 residues. Per the germline V gene, CDR1 is SQVTM and CDR2 is ANQGSEA. Trimming took 4 bases from V and 7 from J; bases not matched to a gene: 3. The CDR3 DNA follows: TGCAGCGTTGGAGGGGGCCACGGGGAGCTGTTTTTT. It encodes CSVGGGHGELFF.

Only a few counts were recorded for this clone. The rearrangement uses TRBV29-1 and TRBJ2-2; 7 bases agree with TRBD1. CDR3 size: 14 residues. The germline gives CDR1 SQVTM, CDR2 ANQGSEA. V dropped 4 bases and J dropped 4; count of bases not matched to a gene: 6. CDR3 in amino acids: CSVGGGSGTGELFF. The DNA for the CDR3 is TGCAGCGTTGGAGGGGGCAGCGGCACCGGGGAGCTGTTTTTT.

Only one count was recorded for this clone. The chain recombines TRBV25-1 with TRBJ1-3; the D is unclear. This CDR3 contains 17 residues. Trimming took 2 bases from V and 0 from J, leaving 14 bases between them. In germline, CDR1 is MGHDK, CDR2 SYGVNS. The CDR3, as DNA: TGTGCCAGCAGTGAACCCCCCGGACGGAGCTCTGGAAACACCATATATTTT. As protein: CASSEPPGRSSGNTIYF.